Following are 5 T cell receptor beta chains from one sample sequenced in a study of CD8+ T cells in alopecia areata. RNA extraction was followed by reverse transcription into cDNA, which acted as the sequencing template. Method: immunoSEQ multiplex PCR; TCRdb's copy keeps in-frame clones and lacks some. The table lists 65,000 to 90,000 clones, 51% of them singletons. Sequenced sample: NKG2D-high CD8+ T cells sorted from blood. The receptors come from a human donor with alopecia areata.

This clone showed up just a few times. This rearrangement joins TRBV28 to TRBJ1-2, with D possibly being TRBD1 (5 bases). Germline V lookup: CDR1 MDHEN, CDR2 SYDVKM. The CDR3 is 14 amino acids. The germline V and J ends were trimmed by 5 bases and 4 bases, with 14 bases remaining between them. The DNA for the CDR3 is TGTGCCAGCAGTCCCCCAGGGACCTCCTATGGCTACACCTTC. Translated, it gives CASSPPGTSYGYTF.

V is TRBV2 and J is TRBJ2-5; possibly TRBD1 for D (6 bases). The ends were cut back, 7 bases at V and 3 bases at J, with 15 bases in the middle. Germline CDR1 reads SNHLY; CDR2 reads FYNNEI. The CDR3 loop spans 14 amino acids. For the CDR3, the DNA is TGTGCCAGCACTAGTGAGACAGGCGAAGAGACCCAGTACTTC. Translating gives CASTSETGEETQYF.

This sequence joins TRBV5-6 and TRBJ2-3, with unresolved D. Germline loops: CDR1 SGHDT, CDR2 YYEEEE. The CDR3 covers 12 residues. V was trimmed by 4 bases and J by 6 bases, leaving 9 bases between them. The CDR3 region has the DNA TGTGCCAGCAGCCATCAGGCGGATACGCAGTATTTT. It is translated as CASSHQADTQYF.

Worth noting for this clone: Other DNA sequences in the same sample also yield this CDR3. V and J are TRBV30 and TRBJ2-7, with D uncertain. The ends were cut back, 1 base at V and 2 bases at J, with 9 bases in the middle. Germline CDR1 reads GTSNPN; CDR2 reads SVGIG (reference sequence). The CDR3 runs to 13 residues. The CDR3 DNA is TGTGCCTGGAGTGACCCCGGGCCCTACGAGCAGTACTTC. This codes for CAWSDPGPYEQYF.

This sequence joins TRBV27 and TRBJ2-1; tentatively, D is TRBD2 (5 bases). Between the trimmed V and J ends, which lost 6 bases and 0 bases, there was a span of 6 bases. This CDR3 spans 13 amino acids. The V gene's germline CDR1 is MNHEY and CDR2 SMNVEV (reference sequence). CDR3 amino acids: CASSRGSYNEQFF. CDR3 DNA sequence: TGTGCCAGCAGCCGGGGCTCCTACAATGAGCAGTTCTTC.